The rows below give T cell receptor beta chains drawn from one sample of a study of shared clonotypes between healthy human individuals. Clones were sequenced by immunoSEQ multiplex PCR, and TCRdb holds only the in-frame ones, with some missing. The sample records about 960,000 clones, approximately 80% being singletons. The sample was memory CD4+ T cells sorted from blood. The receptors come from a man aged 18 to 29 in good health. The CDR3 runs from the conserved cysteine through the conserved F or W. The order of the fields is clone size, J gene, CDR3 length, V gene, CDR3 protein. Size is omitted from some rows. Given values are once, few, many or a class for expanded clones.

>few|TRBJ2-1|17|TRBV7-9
CASSLASKAGLGNEQFF
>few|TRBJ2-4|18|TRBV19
CASSIGGANGLAKNIQYF
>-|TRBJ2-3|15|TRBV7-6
CASSLLTVGTDTQYF
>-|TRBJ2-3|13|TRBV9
CASSETQKDTQYF
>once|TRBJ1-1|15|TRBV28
CASSLSSGRYTEAFF
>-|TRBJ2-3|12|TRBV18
CASSPGLDTQYF
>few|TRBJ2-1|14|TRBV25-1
CARRGTGGYNEQFF
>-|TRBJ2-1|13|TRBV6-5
CASSRDRNNEQFF
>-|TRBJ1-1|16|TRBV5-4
CASSGGQYTLNTEAFF
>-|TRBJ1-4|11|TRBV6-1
CATKVNEKLFF
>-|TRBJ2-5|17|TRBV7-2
CASSLARDRRYKETQYF
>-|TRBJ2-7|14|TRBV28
CASSLDRVSYEQYF
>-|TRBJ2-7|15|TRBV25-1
CASNTSGRAPYEQYF
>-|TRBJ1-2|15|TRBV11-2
CASSRGATGSSGYTF
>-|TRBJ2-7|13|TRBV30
CAWTRQGPYEQYF
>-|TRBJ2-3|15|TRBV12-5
CASGLDGQNTDTQYF
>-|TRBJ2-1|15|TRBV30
CAWMGGTSSYNEQFF
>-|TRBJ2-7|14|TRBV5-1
CASSPGQGSYEQYF
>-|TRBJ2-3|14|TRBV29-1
CSVEAGSHTDTQYF
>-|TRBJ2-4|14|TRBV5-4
CASSLRGAKNIQYF
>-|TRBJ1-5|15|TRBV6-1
CASSTQALSNQPQHF
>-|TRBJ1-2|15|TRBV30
CAWSVRTGGSYGYTF
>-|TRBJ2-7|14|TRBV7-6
CASSAADRGYEQYF
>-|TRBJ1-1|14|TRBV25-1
CASSLNRANTEAFF
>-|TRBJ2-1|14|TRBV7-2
CASSISGRGDEQFF
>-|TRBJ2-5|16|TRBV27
CASSPTGTKGGETQYF
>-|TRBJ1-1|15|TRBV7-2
CASSVGGGVNTEAFF
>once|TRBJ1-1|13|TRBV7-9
CASIKRGGTEAFF
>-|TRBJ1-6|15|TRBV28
CASSPVDRDGSPLHF
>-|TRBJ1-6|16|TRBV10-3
CAISEPRGTGDSPLHF
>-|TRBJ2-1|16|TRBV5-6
CASSYTSGSSYNEQFF
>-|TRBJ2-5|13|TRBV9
CASSVRPMETQYF
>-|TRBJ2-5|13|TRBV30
CAWRETGQETQYF
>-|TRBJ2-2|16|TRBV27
CASSPLAGVHTGELFF
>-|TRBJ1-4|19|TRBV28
CASFPGGSPPSSTNEKLFF
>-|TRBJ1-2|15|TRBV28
CASSSSDRAYYGYTF
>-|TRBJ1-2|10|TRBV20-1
CSARKDGYTF
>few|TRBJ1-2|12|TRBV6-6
CASRKDRPGYTF
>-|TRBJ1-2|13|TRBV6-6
CASSFLERAGYTF
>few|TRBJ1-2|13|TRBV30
CAWSVRGNYGYTF